This TCR beta chain was recovered during a study of control samples from healthy donors and cancer patients. Sequencing used immunoSEQ multiplex PCR; TCRdb keeps in-frame clones, though not all of them. The sample records about 69,000 clones, around four fifths being singletons. This clone was counted between two and nine times. The CDR3 contains 15 residues. Germline assignment: CDR1 MNHEY and CDR2 SVGAGI. V was shortened by 0 bases and J by 4 bases, with 10 bases between the two germline ends. The receptor's source is a woman aged 45 to 65 with lung cancer. Material for sequencing was PBMCs. V is TRBV6-5 and J is TRBJ1-3; perhaps TRBD1 as D (5 bases). Here the CDR3 reads CASSYSSGAGNTIYF. The CDR3 nucleotides read TGTGCCAGCAGTTACTCGAGCGGGGCCGGAAACACCATATATTTT.